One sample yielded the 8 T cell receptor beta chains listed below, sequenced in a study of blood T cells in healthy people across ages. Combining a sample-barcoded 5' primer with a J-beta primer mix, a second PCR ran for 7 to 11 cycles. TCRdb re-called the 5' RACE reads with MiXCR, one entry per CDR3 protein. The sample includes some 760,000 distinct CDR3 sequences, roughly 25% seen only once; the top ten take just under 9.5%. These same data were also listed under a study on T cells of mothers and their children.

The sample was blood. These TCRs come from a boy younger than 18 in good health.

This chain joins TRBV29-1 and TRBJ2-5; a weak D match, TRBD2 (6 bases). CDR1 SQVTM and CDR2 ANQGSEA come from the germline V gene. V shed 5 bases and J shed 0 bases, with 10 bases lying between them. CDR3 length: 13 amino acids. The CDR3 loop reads CSVKGTYQETQYF. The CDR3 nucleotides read TGCAGCGTTAAGGGGACTTACCAAGAGACCCAGTACTTC.

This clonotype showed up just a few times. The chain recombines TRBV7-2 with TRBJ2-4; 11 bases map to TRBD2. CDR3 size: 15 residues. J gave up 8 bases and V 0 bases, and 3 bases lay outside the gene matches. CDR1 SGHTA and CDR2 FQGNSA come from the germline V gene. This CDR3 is CASSLAPTSGDIQYF. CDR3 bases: TGTGCCAGCAGCTTAGCACCGACTAGCGGGGACATTCAGTACTTC.

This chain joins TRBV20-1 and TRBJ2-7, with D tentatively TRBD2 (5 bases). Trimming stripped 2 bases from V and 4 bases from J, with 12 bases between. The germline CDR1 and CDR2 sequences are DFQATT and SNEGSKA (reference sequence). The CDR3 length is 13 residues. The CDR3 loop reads CSARIGGRYEQYF. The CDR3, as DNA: TGCAGTGCTAGAATTGGTGGGAGATACGAGCAGTACTTC.

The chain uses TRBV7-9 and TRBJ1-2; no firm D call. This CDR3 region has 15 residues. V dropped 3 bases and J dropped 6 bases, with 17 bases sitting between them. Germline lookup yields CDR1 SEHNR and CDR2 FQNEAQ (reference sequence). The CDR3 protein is CASSFERLLSDGYTF. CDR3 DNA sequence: TGTGCCAGCAGCTTCGAACGGCTTCTTAGTGATGGCTACACCTTC.

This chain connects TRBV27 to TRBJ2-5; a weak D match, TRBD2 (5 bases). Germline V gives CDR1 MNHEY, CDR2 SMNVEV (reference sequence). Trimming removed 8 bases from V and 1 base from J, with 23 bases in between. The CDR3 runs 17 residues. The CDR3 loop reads CASSRSLAPAFQETQYF. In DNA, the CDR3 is TGTGCCAGCTCACGGAGCCTAGCCCCCGCGTTCCAAGAGACCCAGTACTTC.

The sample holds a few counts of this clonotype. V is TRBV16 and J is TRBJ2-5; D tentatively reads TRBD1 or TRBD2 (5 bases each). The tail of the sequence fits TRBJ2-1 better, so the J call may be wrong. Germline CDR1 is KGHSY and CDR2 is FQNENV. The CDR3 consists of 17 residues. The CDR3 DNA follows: TGTGCCAGCAGCGGAGAGATGAGGGGAGCCCCTTACAATGAGCAGTTCTTC. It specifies CASSGEMRGAPYNEQFF.

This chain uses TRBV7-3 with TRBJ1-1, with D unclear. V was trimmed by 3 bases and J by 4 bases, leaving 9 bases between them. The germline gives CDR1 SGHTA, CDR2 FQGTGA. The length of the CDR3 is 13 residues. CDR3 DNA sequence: TGTGCCAGCAGCTTCCTTGGTCCCACTGAAGCTTTCTTT. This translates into CASSFLGPTEAFF.

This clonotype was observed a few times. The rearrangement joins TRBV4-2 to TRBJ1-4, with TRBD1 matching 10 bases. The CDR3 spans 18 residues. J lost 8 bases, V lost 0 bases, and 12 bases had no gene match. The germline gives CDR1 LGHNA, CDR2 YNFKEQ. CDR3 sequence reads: CASSQDGPGTGELEKLFF. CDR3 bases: TGTGCCAGCAGCCAAGATGGCCCCGGGACAGGGGAATTAGAAAAACTGTTTTTT.